These T cell receptor beta chains were read from a single sample in a study of cytomegalovirus exposure and HLA in healthy donors. The table came from immunoSEQ multiplex PCR; TCRdb's copy has only in-frame clones and leaves some out. The repertoire includes around 100,000 clones, 79% of them detected once, and 2.5% to 3% sits in the top ten. Material for sequencing was PBMCs. These receptor sequences come from a woman under 30 in good health and CMV-seropositive. The CDR3 runs from the conserved cysteine through the conserved F or W. The order of the fields is D gene, V gene, clone size, J gene, CDR3 protein, CDR3 DNA. The D gene is left open where the match is weak. A row's size may be missing; if present it is once, few, many or a size class.

-,TRBV2,-,TRBJ1-6,CASRGLDNSPLHF,TGTGCCAGCAGGGGGCTCGATAATTCACCCCTCCACTTT
-,TRBV28,-,TRBJ1-5,CASSSRQTSNQPQHF,TGTGCCAGCAGTTCTAGACAGACTAGCAATCAGCCCCAGCATTTT
TRBD2,TRBV11-1,-,TRBJ2-5,CASRPRLAGQETQYF,TGTGCCAGCAGACCTAGACTAGCGGGACAAGAGACCCAGTACTTC
TRBD2,TRBV9,-,TRBJ2-5,CASSSPIRTSGSPETQYF,TGTGCCAGCAGCTCTCCCATACGGACTAGCGGGAGCCCAGAGACCCAGTACTTC
-,TRBV4-2,-,TRBJ1-1,CASSPRVMDTEAFF,TGTGCCAGCAGCCCCAGGGTTATGGACACTGAAGCTTTCTTT
-,TRBV27,-,TRBJ1-5,CASSSPGGENQPQHF,TGTGCCAGCAGTAGTCCCGGAGGGGAAAATCAGCCCCAGCATTTT
-,TRBV9,-,TRBJ1-1,CASSTLAGNTEAFF,TGTGCCAGCAGCACCCTAGCAGGGAACACTGAAGCTTTCTTT
TRBD2,TRBV19,-,TRBJ2-1,CASSMGEGFANEQFF,TGTGCCAGTAGTATGGGGGAGGGATTCGCCAATGAGCAGTTCTTC
-,TRBV5-6,once,TRBJ2-1,CASSLGQGSYNEQFF,TGTGCCAGCAGCTTGGGGCAGGGGTCCTACAATGAGCAGTTCTTC
-,TRBV27,-,TRBJ1-5,CASSLGWGQPQHF,TGTGCCAGCAGTTTGGGGTGGGGCCAGCCCCAGCATTTT
-,TRBV4-1,-,TRBJ2-2,CASSHNSGANTGELFF,TGCGCCAGCAGCCACAATAGCGGAGCGAACACCGGGGAGCTGTTTTTT
TRBD1,TRBV30,few,TRBJ1-1,CAYGRGAEAFF,TGTGCCTATGGCAGGGGGGCTGAAGCTTTCTTT
TRBD2,TRBV2,-,TRBJ2-5,CASSVRGGETQYF,TGTGCCAGCAGTGTACGGGGGGGAGAGACCCAGTACTTC
TRBD2,TRBV6-1,-,TRBJ2-7,CASKAGVSYEQYF,TGTGCCAGCAAAGCGGGAGTTAGCTACGAGCAGTACTTC
-,TRBV2,-,TRBJ1-4,CASSEAPGTPRGLFF,TGTGCCAGCAGTGAAGCGCCCGGGACCCCAAGGGGGCTGTTTTTT
TRBD2,TRBV7-9,-,TRBJ2-7,CASSLGRRTSESHEQYF,TGTGCCAGCAGCTTAGGCAGGAGAACTAGCGAGAGCCACGAGCAGTACTTC
-,TRBV28,-,TRBJ2-5,CASSSASGQETQYF,TGTGCCAGCAGTTCTGCCTCGGGGCAAGAGACCCAGTACTTC
-,TRBV7-6,-,TRBJ1-4,CASSPSGGNEKLFF,TGTGCCAGCAGTCCGTCGGGAGGGAATGAAAAACTGTTTTTT
-,TRBV28,-,TRBJ1-5,CASSYLQADNQPQHF,TGTGCCAGCAGTTACTTACAGGCGGACAATCAGCCCCAGCATTTT
TRBD2,TRBV13,-,TRBJ2-1,CASSALAGMSYNEQFF,TGTGCCAGCAGTGCGCTAGCGGGTATGTCCTACAATGAGCAGTTCTTC
TRBD1,TRBV5-4,-,TRBJ1-2,CASGPTGDDYGYTF,TGTGCCAGTGGGCCGACAGGGGATGACTATGGCTACACCTTT
-,TRBV5-6,once,TRBJ1-2,CASSSTGPYGYTF,TGTGCCAGCAGTTCGACAGGCCCCTATGGCTACACCTTC
-,TRBV7-9,-,TRBJ2-7,CASSLVSEQYF,TGTGCCAGCAGCTTAGTGAGCGAGCAGTACTTC
TRBD2,TRBV14,once,TRBJ2-1,CASSHPGTSVYNEQFF,TGTGCCAGCAGCCACCCCGGGACTAGCGTCTACAATGAGCAGTTCTTC
-,TRBV6-5,-,TRBJ1-5,CASREGVPNQPQHF,TGTGCCAGCAGAGAGGGGGTTCCCAATCAGCCCCAGCATTTT
TRBD1,TRBV7-2,-,TRBJ1-4,CASSLRTGPNEKLFF,TGTGCCAGCAGCCTACGGACAGGACCTAATGAAAAACTGTTTTTT
TRBD1,TRBV28,-,TRBJ1-1,CAILWPGGDGTEAFF,TGTGCCATCCTCTGGCCAGGGGGCGATGGCACTGAAGCTTTCTTT
-,TRBV5-1,few,TRBJ2-7,CASSQQSSSDEQYF,TGCGCCAGCAGCCAGCAATCTTCTAGCGACGAGCAGTACTTC
TRBD2,TRBV5-4,-,TRBJ2-7,CASSPGRATYEQYF,TGTGCCAGCAGCCCCGGGAGGGCCACCTACGAGCAGTACTTC
-,TRBV19,-,TRBJ2-6,CASSIRGTGANVLTF,TGTGCCAGTAGTATTCGGGGGACTGGGGCCAACGTCCTGACTTTC
-,TRBV11-3,-,TRBJ1-2,CASSLTGKNSGYTF,TGTGCCAGCAGCTTAACAGGGAAGAACAGTGGCTACACCTTC
-,TRBV6-6,-,TRBJ1-5,CASSKDSRIGNQPQHF,TGTGCCAGCAGCAAAGACTCCCGGATCGGGAATCAGCCCCAGCATTTT
-,TRBV20-1,-,TRBJ1-1,CSVEGNTEAFF,TGCAGTGTGGAGGGGAACACTGAAGCTTTCTTT
-,TRBV18,-,TRBJ2-1,CASSPRYYYNEQFF,TGTGCCAGCTCACCACGCTATTACTACAATGAGCAGTTCTTC
TRBD1,TRBV5-6,-,TRBJ2-4,CASSAWWDRGLPAKNIQYF,TGTGCCAGCAGCGCTTGGTGGGACAGGGGGTTGCCGGCCAAAAACATTCAGTACTTC
TRBD2,TRBV6-5,-,TRBJ2-3,CASSYKAGETGDTQYF,TGTGCCAGCAGTTACAAAGCGGGAGAAACGGGTGATACGCAGTATTTT
-,TRBV19,once,TRBJ2-4,CASSPQTEAKNIQYF,TGTGCCAGTAGTCCCCAGACAGAAGCCAAAAACATTCAGTACTTC
-,TRBV19,-,TRBJ2-7,CASSIGANSYEQHF,TGTGCCAGTAGTATTGGGGCGAACTCCTACGAGCAGCACTTC
TRBD2,TRBV15,-,TRBJ2-2,CASRKELAGVTGELFF,TGTGCCTCTCGTAAGGAACTAGCGGGAGTTACCGGGGAGCTGTTTTTT
-,TRBV7-8,-,TRBJ2-1,CASSLNRVGSNEQFF,TGTGCCAGCAGCCTGAACAGGGTAGGGTCCAATGAGCAGTTCTTC
-,TRBV9,-,TRBJ2-5,CASSLQAGDWETQYF,TGTGCCAGCAGCTTACAGGCAGGCGACTGGGAGACCCAGTACTTC
-,TRBV30,-,TRBJ1-5,CAWSVRYSRGQPQHF,TGTGCCTGGAGTGTACGTTACTCGCGGGGCCAGCCCCAGCATTTT
-,TRBV6-1,-,TRBJ2-4,CASRGESGKNIQYF,TGTGCCAGCAGAGGAGAGAGCGGTAAAAACATTCAGTACTTC
-,TRBV5-1,-,TRBJ1-5,CASSLDRSNQPQHF,TGCGCCAGCAGCTTGGACAGGAGCAATCAGCCCCAGCATTTT
TRBD2,TRBV25-1,-,TRBJ2-7,CASSEGTSGKQYF,TGTGCCAGCAGTGAAGGGACTAGCGGGAAACAGTACTTC
TRBD2,TRBV25-1,-,TRBJ2-7,CASSARLAGDLGEQYF,TGTGCCAGCAGTGCCCGACTAGCGGGAGACCTGGGGGAGCAGTACTTC
-,TRBV28,-,TRBJ1-4,CASSLGGEKLFF,TGTGCCAGCAGTTTGGGGGGTGAAAAACTGTTTTTT
-,TRBV7-2,-,TRBJ2-3,CASSLEFYLSDTQYF,TGTGCCAGCAGCTTAGAGTTCTACCTGTCAGATACGCAGTATTTT
-,TRBV5-1,once,TRBJ1-1,CASSFRQGPGTEAFF,TGCGCCAGCAGCTTCCGCCAGGGGCCGGGCACTGAAGCTTTCTTT
-,TRBV7-8,-,TRBJ1-3,CASSWGGETGNTIYF,TGTGCCAGCAGCTGGGGAGGGGAAACTGGAAACACCATATATTTT
-,TRBV13,-,TRBJ1-3,CASSLRGGSSGNTIYF,TGTGCCAGCAGCTTAAGAGGAGGGAGCTCTGGAAACACCATATATTTT
-,TRBV7-9,once,TRBJ2-7,CASSRPLGGDSYEQYF,TGTGCCAGCAGCCGACCCCTTGGCGGAGACTCCTACGAGCAGTACTTC
TRBD1,TRBV7-9,-,TRBJ2-1,CASQLTGDNEQFF,TGTGCCAGTCAGTTAACAGGGGATAATGAGCAGTTCTTC
TRBD1,TRBV7-3,-,TRBJ2-6,CASSKQGGVSGANVLTF,TGTGCCAGCAGCAAACAGGGGGGTGTTTCTGGGGCCAACGTCCTGACTTTC